Below are 4 T cell receptor beta chains sequenced from a single sample in a study of blood T cell repertoires in COVID-19. Libraries were prepared by immunoSEQ multiplex PCR; TCRdb keeps only in-frame clonotypes and omits some of them. Here the sample spans 350,000 to 400,000 clones, around 90% being singletons. Input material: peripheral blood. The source is a man aged 18 to 29 with active or convalescent COVID-19.

This clone came up once. This chain's CDR3 is CASSQVGGNTIYF. The CDR3 DNA sequence: TGTGCCAGCAGCCAAGTCGGTGGAAACACCATATATTTT. The chain carries TRBV3-1 (or the pseudogene TRBV3-2) and TRBJ1-3; no firm D call. The CDR3 is 13 amino acids. CDR1 LGHDT and CDR2 YNNKEL come from the germline V gene (reference sequence). V was clipped by 1 base and J by 3 bases, with 4 bases between them.

The chain has TRBV5-5 and TRBJ1-6; 10 bases align to TRBD1. CDR3 length: 17 amino acids. Unmatched junction bases numbered 5, after V lost 1 base and J lost 4 bases. CDR1 SGHKS and CDR2 YYEKEE come from the germline V gene (reference sequence). CDR3: CASSLMTGGRYNSPLHF. DNA of the CDR3: TGTGCCAGCAGCTTGATGACAGGGGGCAGATATAATTCACCCCTCCACTTT. The full variable domain, with the rest looked up from reference TRBV5-5 and TRBJ1-6, is DAGVTQSPTHLIKTRGQQVTLRCSPISGHKSVSWYQQVLGQGPQFIFQYYEKEERGRGNFPDRFSARQFPNYSSELNVNALLLGDSALYLCASSLMTGGRYNSPLHFGNGTRLTVT.

The chain is built from TRBV9 and TRBJ2-3; the match to TRBD2 covers 8 bases. CDR1 is SGDLS, CDR2 YYNGEE, per germline. This CDR3 is built from 17 residues. V lost 3 bases and J lost 6; bases outside the gene matches: 15. CDR3 DNA sequence: TGTGCCAGCAGCGACCCCCGAGCGGGGGTGAATTATGATACGCAGTATTTT. Its protein product is CASSDPRAGVNYDTQYF.

The V and J genes are TRBV19 and TRBJ1-1; maybe TRBD1 (5 bases). Germline CDR1 reads LNHDA; CDR2 reads SQIVND (reference sequence). Trimming removed 6 bases at V and 7 bases at J, with 15 bases between. The CDR3 loop spans 13 amino acids. The CDR3 loop reads CASRRGEGFEAFF. The CDR3, as DNA: TGTGCCAGTAGAAGAGGGGAGGGGTTTGAAGCTTTCTTT. The complete variable domain, with remaining parts taken from reference TRBV19 and TRBJ1-1, reads DGGITQSPKYLFRKEGQNVTLSCEQNLNHDAMYWYRQDPGQGLRLIYYSQIVNDFQKGDIAEGYSVSREKKESFPLTVTSAQKNPTAFYLCASRRGEGFEAFFGQGTRLTVV.